This record concerns one TCR beta chain sequence. Its antigen is as yet unknown. The read ends 3 residues before the CDR3 terminus; that terminus is restored from the germline J gene. The data are from a study of T cells in women clearing cervical HPV infection. Points from the study as a whole: CIN3+ cases had significantly higher TCR repertoire richness than controls, but evenness did not differ.

This CDR3 has 15 residues. The germline V gene has CDR1 DFQATT and CDR2 SNEGSKA (reference sequence). Only in-frame clones appear in the TCRdb table, and some are missing; sequencing was by immunoSEQ multiplex PCR. This sample carries fewer than 40,000 clones, with approximately 7.5% going to the ten biggest clones. This chain joins TRBV20-1 and TRBJ1-2; 7 nucleotides agree with TRBD1. This sequence was found in a woman aged 18 to 75 with a cervical HPV16 infection that either progressed to CIN3+ or cleared (not recorded which). Specimen: blood buffy coat. Partial CDR3 DNA: TGCAGTGCTAGCGACCGACAGGGTCGCGGCAGAGGC. It is translated as CSASDRQGRGRG. The complete CDR3 reads CSASDRQGRGRGYTF.